The entry below gives a single TCR beta chain sequence along with its context. What it binds is not known. CDR1 is MGHRA and CDR2 is YSYEKL in the germline V gene. The CDR3 length is 18 residues. The V segment lost 3 bases and the J segment 4 bases; nucleotides outside the gene matches: 11. PCR used 60 Vbeta primers and 13 Jbeta primers. TCRdb's copy holds only in-frame clones and misses some; the assay was immunoSEQ multiplex PCR. The sample includes roughly 49,000 clones, 81% seen only once; the top ten take under 2.5%. This sample stems from a study of cytomegalovirus exposure and HLA in healthy donors. Whole-study results and caveats: Immune exposure data for these donors was limited to CMV serostatus. TCR beta chain V- and J-gene trimming was linked, in a later analysis, to a missense variant in DCLRE1C.

The chain uses TRBV4-1 and TRBJ1-4, with 10 bases aligning to TRBD1. Material for sequencing was PBMCs. The clonotype originates from a boy aged 5-17 years in good health and CMV-seropositive. In nucleotides, the CDR3 is TGCGCCAGCAGCCAGGGACAGGGGAGCCGATGGAATAATGAAAAACTGTTTTTT. Translating it yields CASSQGQGSRWNNEKLFF.